Listed below are T cell receptor beta chains from one sample, sequenced in a study of T cell responses to AZD1222 COVID-19 vaccine. Here immunoSEQ multiplex PCR was the method, and the copy in TCRdb shows in-frame clones only, minus some. The sample shows tens of thousands of clones, about nine tenths of them seen only once. This material consisted of peripheral blood, taken 28 days after the second AZD1222 dose. These receptors all come from an adult who received the AZD1222 COVID-19 vaccine. Each CDR3 is given without its conserved first and last residue. Only some rows state a clone size, as once, few, many or a class for expanded clones.

-	11	TRBV10-3	AISESGQGPQH
-	14	TRBV10-3	AIRGLAGDSYNEQF
once	14	TRBV27	ASSRRQGVLPYEQY
-	12	TRBV5-1	ASSLEGALYGYT
-	11	TRBV3-1/TRBV3-2	ASSLLQGAEAF
-	14	TRBV27	ASSLSPGLRNQPQH
-	12	TRBV4-1	ASSQPPGDTEAF
-	12	TRBV5-5	ASSTGQGYTEAF
-	12	TRBV6-6	ASTWDRGDQPQH
-	13	TRBV10-2	ASRGLAGGSETQY
-	16	TRBV30	AWSVQGGQGNGSYGYT
few	14	TRBV2	ASNAGGGLVQETQY
-	10	TRBV7-9	ASSPGPTEAF
-	11	TRBV5-1	ASSLTHQETQY
-	13	TRBV19	ASTTDRGIGNTIY
few	13	TRBV28	ASRPAGTGMEEAF
-	9	TRBV7-9	ASSLQETQY
-	13	TRBV5-1	ASRSPRTGGETQY
-	14	TRBV5-1	ASSRNLGTGQETQY
-	15	TRBV4-2	ASSQDPHSPGANVLT
-	16	TRBV7-9	ASNQGRDGSSGSYEQY
once	13	TRBV5-1	ASSVRAGVTGELF